Presented here are 19 T cell receptor beta chains from one specimen sequenced in a study of early T cells in non-severe SARS-CoV-2 infection. MiXCR was run by TCRdb on the 5' RACE reads, yielding one entry per CDR3 protein. The sample contains roughly 97,000 distinct CDR3 sequences, approximately 11% of which appear only once. The sequences come from whole blood, collected at baseline. Every receptor here comes from an adult who was a healthcare worker with PCR-confirmed SARS-CoV-2 infection or an uninfected control (not recorded which).

This clonotype was seen a handful of times. The CDR3 loop is CASSARLGPDTQYF. CDR3 coding DNA: TGTGCCAGCAGCGCCCGACTGGGCCCAGATACGCAGTATTTT. V and J are TRBV9 and TRBJ2-3; D unclear. CDR3 size: 14 residues. Trimming shortened V by 3 bases and J by 4 bases, and 12 bases separated the two germline ends. The germline CDR1 and CDR2 sequences are SGDLS and YYNGEE.

This clonotype occurred many times. The gene calls are TRBV20-1 and TRBJ2-3; 10 bases agree with TRBD2. Germline CDR1 and CDR2: DFQATT and SNEGSKA (reference sequence). The CDR3 has 13 amino acids. V lost 1 base and J lost 5; bases outside the gene matches: 0. CDR3 amino acids: CSARVAGGDTQYF. The CDR3 DNA sequence: TGCAGTGCTAGAGTAGCGGGGGGAGATACGCAGTATTTT.

The chain has TRBV11-2 and TRBJ2-1; 7 bases agree with TRBD2. This CDR3 region has 14 residues. V gave up 1 base and J gave up 5 bases; unmatched junction bases: 2. CDR1 and CDR2 from the germline V gene are SGHAT and FQNNGV. The CDR3 bases are TGTGCCAGCAGCTTAGTGGCGGGGGACAATGAGCAGTTCTTC. Its protein is CASSLVAGDNEQFF.

This clonotype came up a few times. The V and J genes are TRBV29-1 and TRBJ2-7; D gene uncertain. The CDR3 sequence is 12 residues long. CDR1 SQVTM and CDR2 ANQGSEA come from the germline V gene. V was cut by 4 bases and J by 1 base, with 8 bases left in between. The chain's CDR3 is CSVGADSYEQYF. CDR3 nucleotides: TGCAGCGTTGGGGCGGATTCCTACGAGCAGTACTTC.

This clonotype was counted a few times. The chain couples TRBV29-1 to TRBJ2-5, with 8 bases matching TRBD1. The V and J ends lost 6 bases and 4 bases, in that order; junction bases with no gene match: 22. This CDR3 region has 18 residues. Per germline, CDR1 SQVTM and CDR2 ANQGSEA. CDR3 residues: CSVLPARQGALGVETQYF. CDR3 coding DNA: TGCAGCGTCCTCCCCGCGAGGCAGGGGGCGCTAGGAGTAGAGACCCAGTACTTC.

The table lists this clonotype with many counts. The V and J genes are TRBV21-1 and TRBJ2-1; the DNA was not compared with TRBD1, the D call given in the table. TRBV21-1 counts as a pseudogene. The CDR3 totals 16 residues. The CDR3 DNA reads TGTGCCAGCAGCAAATTGAAGGACAGGACCCTCGAGAAGCAGTTCTTC. Its translation: CASSKLKDRTLEKQFF.

The V and J genes are TRBV19 and TRBJ1-1; 7 bases match TRBD1. Germline CDR1 LNHDA, CDR2 SQIVND (reference sequence). The J segment lost 6 bases and the V segment lost 9 bases, leaving 22 bases of the junction unmatched. The CDR3 spans 17 residues. CDR3 DNA sequence: TGTGCCAGCTCTACGACCGAATCAGGGGGTCCTTATCCTGAAGCTTTCTTT. Translation gives CASSTTESGGPYPEAFF.

V gene TRBV12-3 or TRBV12-4 combines with J gene TRBJ2-5; D gene uncertain. This CDR3 region has 11 residues. The V end was cut by 1 base, the J end by 6 bases, with 3 bases between. CDR3 protein: CASSLEQTQYF. The CDR3 nucleotides are TGTGCCAGCAGTTTAGAGCAGACCCAGTACTTC.

The chain employs TRBV10-2 and TRBJ2-1; 7 positions agree with TRBD2. In germline, CDR1 is WSHSY, CDR2 SAAADI. V gave up 4 bases and J gave up 5 bases; unmatched junction bases: 26. This CDR3 comprises 21 residues. CDR3 nucleotide sequence: TGCGCCAGCAGTGTCGACCCGGGGACTACCGGAGAGAGGGTGCCCCACAATGAGCAGTTCTTC. Protein sequence: CASSVDPGTTGERVPHNEQFF.

Ten or more counts support this clonotype. The chain is built from TRBV6-1 and TRBJ2-1; TRBD2 matches at 7 bases. V lost 1 base and J lost 7; bases outside the gene matches: 4. This CDR3 comprises 14 residues. Germline V gives CDR1 MNHNS, CDR2 SASEGT. CDR3 region: CASSEGLAVNEQFF. For the CDR3, the DNA is TGTGCCAGCAGTGAAGGGCTAGCGGTTAATGAGCAGTTCTTC.

The sample holds many counts of this clonotype. This sequence joins TRBV9 and TRBJ2-7; the D gene is possibly TRBD2 (6 bases). The CDR3 covers 15 residues. V lost 0 bases, J lost 2 bases, and 12 bases lay in between. The germline gives CDR1 SGDLS, CDR2 YYNGEE. CDR3 nucleotide sequence: TGTGCCAGCAGCGTAGCGGAGGGCCCCACCTACGAGCAGTACTTC. Its protein product is CASSVAEGPTYEQYF.

The CDR3 DNA follows: TGTGCCAGCACCGCAGCTAGCGGGAGGGCCACCCGAGCCTACGAGCAGTACTTC. Translation: CASTAASGRATRAYEQYF. V and J are TRBV28 and TRBJ2-7; 12 positions agree with TRBD2. Germline V lookup: CDR1 MDHEN, CDR2 SYDVKM. The CDR3 is 18 residues long. V was pared by 7 bases and J by 2 bases, with 15 bases of the junction left unmatched.

The J gene is TRBJ2-2, the V gene TRBV11-2; D is possibly TRBD2 (6 bases). V shed 6 bases and J shed 4 bases, with 24 bases lying between them. Per germline, CDR1 SGHAT and CDR2 FQNNGV. The CDR3 has 18 amino acids. CDR3 nucleotides: TGTGCCAGCAGGGGGGAATCCGGGACTTGGTTGCGCACCGGGGAGCTGTTTTTT. This codes for CASRGESGTWLRTGELFF.

V gene TRBV5-8 combines with J gene TRBJ1-6, with D perhaps matching TRBD1 (5 bases). The CDR3 length is 15 residues. Germline-derived CDR1 and CDR2 are SGHTS and YDEGEE. The V end was cut by 1 base, the J end by 10 bases, with 15 bases between. The CDR3 DNA reads as TGTGCCAGCAGCTTGAGGGGACGGGGAGGCTCACCCCTCCACTTT. Its protein is CASSLRGRGGSPLHF.

V is TRBV20-1 and J is TRBJ1-2; tentatively, D is TRBD1 (6 bases). CDR1 DFQATT and CDR2 SNEGSKA come from the germline V gene (reference sequence). Trimming removed 6 bases at V and 4 bases at J, with 24 bases between. This CDR3 comprises 16 residues. The CDR3 DNA reads TGCAGTGCGGCCGGCCGATCTGGCAGGGGCGTCTATGGCTACACCTTC. As protein: CSAAGRSGRGVYGYTF.

This sequence joins TRBV27 and TRBJ2-1; TRBD1 agrees at 7 bases. The germline V gene has CDR1 MNHEY and CDR2 SMNVEV (reference sequence). There are 15 residues in the CDR3. The ends lost 2 bases at V and 7 bases at J; junction bases unmatched: 8. The CDR3 protein is CASSLIPGQANEQFF. The CDR3, as DNA: TGTGCCAGCAGTTTAATACCAGGACAGGCAAATGAGCAGTTCTTC.

The chain employs TRBV6-4 and TRBJ2-3, with 7 bases that match TRBD1. Losses at the gene ends were 4 bases for V and 0 bases for J; bases not matched to a gene: 4. The germline CDR1 and CDR2 sequences are MRHNA and SNTAGT. The CDR3 consists of 15 residues. Here the CDR3 DNA reads TGTGCCAGCAGTGCCGGGGACAGAAGCACAGATACGCAGTATTTT. It specifies CASSAGDRSTDTQYF.

This clonotype was observed a few times. This rearrangement joins TRBV18 to TRBJ2-7, with D possibly being TRBD1 or TRBD2 (5 bases each). This CDR3 region has 15 residues. Germline V CDR1 and CDR2: KGHSH, LQKENI. V was pared by 3 bases and J by 3 bases, with 15 bases between. For the CDR3, the DNA is TGTGCCAGCTCACCCCCAGGGATCGGGGTCTACGAGCAGTACTTC. Residues: CASSPPGIGVYEQYF.

This CDR3 reads CASSQPQGVYEQYF. CDR3 in DNA: TGTGCCAGCAGCCAGCCTCAGGGGGTCTACGAGCAGTACTTC. The chain has TRBV11-2 and TRBJ2-7; 7 bases are a match to TRBD1. Germline assignment: CDR1 SGHAT and CDR2 FQNNGV. This CDR3 spans 14 amino acids. With V trimmed by 5 bases and J by 3 bases, 7 bases remained unmatched.